The clone carrying this T cell receptor (beta chain) was seen a few times. This CDR3 comprises 15 residues. Trimming cost V 0 bases and J 7 bases; bases outside gene matches: 9. Germline V CDR1 and CDR2: MNHEY, SVGAGI. In the source study's methods: Reference gene primer amplification gave nucleated cell count estimates. Sequencing used immunoSEQ multiplex PCR; TCRdb keeps in-frame clones, though not all of them. V, J and clone size derive from that table, while D and trimming were established from the DNA sequence. The sample has roughly 42,000 clones; nearly 90% are singletons. This entry is derived from a study of blood T cell repertoires in COVID-19. In the study overall: The cDNA or gDNA used as material had been derived from T cells, B-cell-depleted T cells, or PBMCs.

The sequenced sample was peripheral blood. The J gene is TRBJ2-7, the V gene TRBV6-5, with 7 bases that match TRBD2. This receptor was obtained from a man between 50 and 59 years old with active COVID-19. In nucleotides, the CDR3 is TGTGCCAGCAGTTACTCGCGGCGCGGGGGAGGGGAGCAGTACTTC. It is translated as CASSYSRRGGGEQYF.